The T cell receptor (beta chain) under discussion was sequenced for a study of blood T cell repertoires in COVID-19. Study summary: Specimens from acute and convalescent COVID-19 originated in the United States, Italy and Spain. From T cells, B-cell-depleted T cells, or PBMCs came the material, which was cDNA or gDNA.

The CDR3 loop spans 15 amino acids. Per the germline V gene, CDR1 is LGHNA and CDR2 is YSLEER. V gave up 2 bases and J gave up 0 bases, with 10 bases separating them. One Seattle source followed patients from active infection through their disease course. As processed by the authors: Researchers report that nucleated cell counts were estimated from reference gene primer amplification. Clones were read by immunoSEQ multiplex PCR, and TCRdb kept only the in-frame ones, dropping some. V, J and clone size were drawn from that table, and D and trimming were deduced from the DNA. The sample gives roughly 380,000 clones, around nine tenths of which show up once; less than 2% is in the top ten.

This chain uses TRBV4-3 with TRBJ1-1; D gene ambiguous. Sequencing used peripheral blood. The sequence was obtained from a woman between 40 and 50 years old with COVID-19, enrolled during active disease. CDR3 protein: CASSQQQIMNTEAFF. CDR3 in DNA: TGCGCCAGCAGCCAACAACAGATCATGAACACTGAAGCTTTCTTT.